Presented here are 27 T cell receptor beta chains from one specimen sequenced in a study of regulatory T cells in long-lasting Graves disease. Time point denoted: newly diagnosed GD, antithyroid drugs for less than 3 months. Making the TCR library involved RNA that had been extracted from PBMCs. Relying on iRepertoire HTBI primers and Arm-PCR of CDR3 regions, the team built TCR beta libraries. In TCRdb, the multiplex PCR reads were re-called with MiXCR into one record per CDR3 protein. There are under 250,000 distinct CDR3 sequences in the sample; around a fifth occur only once, and over 9.5% lies in the top ten. These data were also reused for a study on T cells in Graves' hyperthyroidism and ophthalmopathy.

The sample was peripheral blood mononuclear cells (PBMCs), taken at new diagnosis, from a patient treated with antithyroid drugs. The origin of the receptors is a woman aged 25 to 39 with Graves disease.

In this sample, this clonotype turned up many times. The chain joins TRBV5-1 to TRBJ2-7, with TRBD2 matching 9 bases. The J segment lost 2 bases and the V segment lost 1 base, leaving 4 bases of the junction unmatched. The length of the CDR3 is 15 residues. Germline CDR1 SGHRS, CDR2 YFSETQ. The CDR3 nucleotides are TGCGCCAGCAGCTTGTTGGCGGGAGGGCCCTACGAGCAGTACTTC. Protein: CASSLLAGGPYEQYF.

This clonotype was detected many times. This chain connects TRBV19 to TRBJ2-7, with TRBD1 matching over 9 bases. Per the germline V gene, CDR1 is LNHDA and CDR2 is SQIVND (reference sequence). J gave up 1 base and V 5 bases, and 6 bases lay outside the gene matches. CDR3 length equals 15 residues. The CDR3 region has the DNA TGTGCCAGTAGTCCCGGGACAGGGAGATCCTACGAGCAGTACTTC. Translation: CASSPGTGRSYEQYF.

Only a few counts were recorded for this clonotype. The rearrangement joins TRBV20-1 to TRBJ2-2, with 9 nucleotides matching TRBD2. After removal of 1 base from V and 0 bases from J, the junction contained 6 bases not matched to a gene. The CDR3 is made up of 17 amino acids. CDR1 and CDR2 from the germline V gene are DFQATT and SNEGSKA (reference sequence). The CDR3 reads CSARVKVAGANTGELFF. The CDR3 nucleotides are TGCAGTGCTAGAGTAAAGGTAGCGGGGGCGAACACCGGGGAGCTGTTTTTT.

This clonotype was counted ten times or more. The genes are TRBV6-1 and TRBJ1-2; no clear D gene. The V gene lost 6 bases and the J gene lost 2 bases, with 16 bases spanning the gap. The CDR3 has 15 amino acids. The germline V gene has CDR1 MNHNS and CDR2 SASEGT. The CDR3: CASRVTRAGNYGYTF. DNA of the CDR3: TGTGCCAGCAGGGTCACCCGGGCTGGCAACTATGGCTACACCTTC.

This clonotype showed up just a few times. CDR3 region: CASTLSTTYEQYF. CDR3 sequence (DNA): TGCGCCAGCACCCTGAGCACTACCTACGAGCAGTACTTC. The V call is TRBV10-2, the J call TRBJ2-7; D not certain. V gave up 7 bases and J gave up 2 bases, with 12 bases separating them. The germline V gene encodes CDR1 WSHSY and CDR2 SAAADI. CDR3 length: 13 residues.

This clonotype has at least ten counts. The chain combines TRBV7-3 with TRBJ2-1; 7 bases fit TRBD1. V trimming: 5 bases; J trimming: 6 bases; junction bases outside the gene matches: 13. The CDR3 is made up of 16 amino acids. Germline V gene lookup returns CDR1 SGHTA and CDR2 FQGTGA. CDR3 DNA sequence: TGTGCCAGCAGCCCGGAACCCGGGACAGAAACCAATGAGCAGTTCTTC. Protein: CASSPEPGTETNEQFF.

This clonotype was recorded many times. The gene calls are TRBV2 and TRBJ2-7; 9 nucleotides agree with TRBD1. In germline, CDR1 is SNHLY, CDR2 FYNNEI. V gave up 8 bases and J gave up 6 bases; unmatched junction bases: 11. The CDR3 runs to 14 residues. The CDR3: CASLSGTGHGEQYF. CDR3 DNA sequence: TGTGCCAGCCTATCCGGGACAGGGCACGGCGAGCAGTACTTC.

This clonotype was observed many times. The chain carries TRBV11-2 and TRBJ2-3; TRBD1 matches 11 bases. Losses at the gene ends were 7 bases for V and 6 bases for J; bases not matched to a gene: 18. The CDR3 sequence is 18 residues long. Germline loops: CDR1 SGHAT, CDR2 FQNNGV. The CDR3 region has the DNA TGTGCCAGCATTCCACACCCGGGTCGGGGACAGGGGGGGGATACGCAGTATTTT. It codes for CASIPHPGRGQGGDTQYF.

The chain uses TRBV20-1 and TRBJ2-2, with unresolved D. V was shortened by 1 base and J by 4 bases, with 10 bases between the two germline ends. In germline, CDR1 is DFQATT, CDR2 SNEGSKA (reference sequence). CDR3 length: 14 residues. In nucleotides, the CDR3 is TGCAGTGCTAGAGGTGTCCGGAGCACCGGGGAGCTGTTTTTT. It specifies CSARGVRSTGELFF.

This clonotype is medium-sized (0.01 to 0.1%) in the sample. The J gene is TRBJ2-3, the V gene TRBV2; the match to TRBD2 covers 10 bases. The CDR3 is 16 amino acids. The germline V gene encodes CDR1 SNHLY and CDR2 FYNNEI. Trimming removed 6 bases from V and 1 base from J; junction bases left unmatched: 7. The CDR3 DNA reads TGTGCCAGCAGGACGGACCTAGCGGGAGGCACAGATACGCAGTATTTT. Protein: CASRTDLAGGTDTQYF.

The chain employs TRBV6-1 and TRBJ1-2; 8 bases are a match to TRBD1. Germline-derived CDR1 and CDR2 are MNHNS and SASEGT. CDR3 length equals 17 residues. V was clipped by 6 bases and J by 5 bases; unmatched bases: 17. The CDR3 loop reads CASRTLTGEGSTYGYTF. In DNA form, the CDR3 reads TGTGCCAGCAGGACCCTGACAGGGGAGGGGAGCACGTATGGCTACACCTTC.

This clonotype was recorded at least ten times. The V and J genes are TRBV19 and TRBJ1-1; D might be TRBD1 (6 bases). From germline, CDR1 is LNHDA and CDR2 SQIVND (reference sequence). Trimming left V 7 bases short and J 2 bases short, with 11 bases between. The CDR3 extends over 13 amino acids. Here the CDR3 reads CASTDRPNTEAFF. In nucleotides, the CDR3 is TGTGCCAGTACCGACAGGCCTAACACTGAAGCTTTCTTT.

A word on this clonotype: A far larger clone is only one base removed, so a read error is likely. The chain combines TRBV6-2 or TRBV6-3 with TRBJ1-2; TRBD1 is a possible D gene (5 bases). The V gene's germline CDR1 is MNHEY and CDR2 SVGEGT. The CDR3 has 13 amino acids. V was cut by 7 bases and J by 8 bases, with 17 bases left in between. This CDR3 reads CASMAAGDGGYTF. CDR3 sequence (DNA): TGTGCCAGCATGGCTGCGGGGGATGGCGGCTACACCTTC.

The genes are TRBV6-1 and TRBJ2-7; D may be TRBD1 or TRBD2 (5 bases each). Germline CDR1 MNHNS, CDR2 SASEGT. This CDR3 has 15 residues. V was shortened by 6 bases and J by 0 bases, with 15 bases between the two germline ends. The CDR3 region has the DNA TGTGCCAGCAGCGGAGCGAGGGGTCGCTCCTACGAGCAGTACTTC. Amino acids: CASSGARGRSYEQYF.

Notes on this clonotype: A much larger clone lies a single base off, so this may be a read error. The CDR3 carries no conserved terminal phenylalanine or tryptophan, so it likely arises from a read error. The rearrangement links TRBV18 to TRBJ2-7; 7 nucleotides agree with TRBD1. The CDR3 is 14 residues long. Germline V lookup: CDR1 KGHSH, CDR2 LQKENI. The V and J ends lost 5 bases and 0 bases, in that order; junction bases with no gene match: 4. The CDR3, as DNA: TGTGCCAGCTCAGCTCAGGGGGACTCCTACGAGCAGTACCTC. Its protein product is CASSAQGDSYEQYL.

In this sample, this clonotype turned up a few times. A read error is possible here, since a much larger clone lies one base away. The genes are TRBV5-5 and TRBJ1-1; TRBD1 matches at 8 bases. Germline CDR1 and CDR2: SGHKS and YYEKEE (reference sequence). Trimming cost V 3 bases and J 1 base; bases outside gene matches: 2. This CDR3 spans 14 amino acids. The DNA for the CDR3 is TGTGCCAGCAGCTGGACAGGGAGGAACACTGAAGCTTTCTTT. Amino acids: CASSWTGRNTEAFF.

Ten or more counts support this clonotype. V is TRBV2 and J is TRBJ2-3, with D perhaps assigned TRBD1 or TRBD2 (6 bases each). The V end was cut by 7 bases, the J end by 5 bases, with 13 bases between. Germline values: CDR1 SNHLY, CDR2 FYNNEI. CDR3 length equals 13 residues. CDR3 protein: CASKDGGGDTQYF. The DNA for the CDR3 is TGTGCCAGCAAAGACGGGGGCGGAGATACGCAGTATTTT.

This clonotype has just a few counts. A much larger clonotype is one base distant, so this may be a read error. The chain is built from TRBV11-2 and TRBJ2-2; D is unresolved. The CDR3 spans 13 residues. CDR1 and CDR2 from the germline V gene are SGHAT and FQNNGV. CDR3 protein: CACSPSNTGELFF. The CDR3 DNA follows: TGTGCCTGCAGCCCATCGAACACCGGGGAGCTGTTTTTT.

The table lists this clonotype with a few counts. The gene calls are TRBV2 and TRBJ1-2; 7 nucleotides agree with TRBD1. With 7 bases clipped from V and 4 bases from J, the junction kept 6 bases outside the gene matches. CDR1 is SNHLY, CDR2 FYNNEI, per germline. CDR3 length: 13 amino acids. The CDR3 region has the DNA TGTGCCAGCACCCCGACAGGGTCCTATGGCTACACCTTC. It codes for CASTPTGSYGYTF.

In this sample, this clonotype turned up a few times. The J gene is TRBJ2-5, the V gene TRBV6-1, with D possibly being TRBD2 (6 bases). This CDR3 spans 14 amino acids. V was pared by 1 base and J by 7 bases, with 13 bases between. Germline V gives CDR1 MNHNS, CDR2 SASEGT. The CDR3, as DNA: TGTGCCAGCAGTGAAGGGGCGCGGGATAGGACCCAGTACTTC. It specifies CASSEGARDRTQYF.

This clonotype was observed at least ten times. V gene TRBV9 combines with J gene TRBJ2-3; D assignment may be TRBD1 or TRBD2 (5 bases each). V was shortened by 4 bases and J by 4 bases, with 22 bases between the two germline ends. Germline V CDR1 and CDR2: SGDLS, YYNGEE. The length of the CDR3 is 17 residues. CDR3 region: CASSLRIGDEWADTQYF. CDR3 in DNA: TGTGCCAGCAGCTTGAGGATCGGGGACGAATGGGCAGATACGCAGTATTTT.

The V call is TRBV7-2, the J call TRBJ2-3; 10 nucleotides match TRBD2. With 4 bases clipped from V and 2 bases from J, the junction kept 6 bases outside the gene matches. The germline V gene has CDR1 SGHTA and CDR2 FQGNSA. The CDR3 contains 16 residues. CDR3 in DNA: TGTGCCAGCAGCTCCGGACTAGCGGAGAACACAGATACGCAGTATTTT. Translation: CASSSGLAENTDTQYF.

This clonotype was seen many times. The V call is TRBV12-3 or TRBV12-4, the J call TRBJ2-2; D is possibly TRBD1 (5 bases). V gave up 1 base and J gave up 5 bases, with 11 bases separating them. This CDR3 has 15 residues. The CDR3 reads CASSLGQPRTGELFF. CDR3 sequence (DNA): TGTGCCAGCAGTTTAGGACAGCCACGGACCGGGGAGCTGTTTTTT.

CDR3 nucleotide sequence: TGTGCCAGCAGCTTAAGACAGGGGGAAACAGATACGCAGTATTTT. Its protein product is CASSLRQGETDTQYF. The rearrangement links TRBV7-9 to TRBJ2-3, with TRBD1 matching over 9 bases. The V and J ends lost 2 bases and 3 bases, in that order; junction bases with no gene match: 3. The V gene's germline CDR1 is SEHNR and CDR2 FQNEAQ (reference sequence). The CDR3 sequence is 15 residues long.

This clonotype was seen repeatedly, ten times or more. The rearrangement joins TRBV20-1 to TRBJ1-6; D gene unclear. The CDR3 has 15 residues. Trimming took 1 base from V and 9 from J, leaving 16 bases between them. Germline CDR1 and CDR2: DFQATT and SNEGSKA (reference sequence). The CDR3, as DNA: TGCAGTGCTAGAGGGGCGTGGGAGGTCGGTTCACCCCTCCACTTT. It translates to CSARGAWEVGSPLHF.

Ten or more counts support this clonotype. This chain connects TRBV24-1 to TRBJ1-2; TRBD1 is a possible D gene (6 bases). Germline CDR1 reads KGHDR; CDR2 reads SFDVKD. The V end was cut by 4 bases, the J end by 5 bases, with 13 bases between. The CDR3 length is 14 residues. The CDR3 sequence is CATSDPGTTYGYTF. CDR3 DNA: TGTGCCACCAGTGACCCCGGGACAACTTATGGCTACACCTTC.

Many counts were recorded for this clonotype. The V gene is TRBV24-1, the J gene TRBJ1-4, with 7 bases identical to TRBD1. The CDR3 is made up of 14 amino acids. Looked up from germline, CDR1 is KGHDR and CDR2 is SFDVKD. The trim removed 5 bases at V and 3 bases at J, leaving 2 bases unmatched. The CDR3 nucleotides read TGTGCCACCAGTGGGGACAGAGCTAATGAAAAACTGTTTTTT. This translates into CATSGDRANEKLFF.